Listed below are T cell receptor beta chains from one sample, sequenced in a study of shared clonotypes between healthy human individuals. The method was immunoSEQ multiplex PCR; TCRdb's version includes in-frame clones alone and lacks a portion of them. The sample records 1.6 million or so clones, less than 99% being singletons. The material sequenced was naive CD4+ T cells sorted from blood. These receptors were obtained from a man aged 25 to 40 in good health. Both conserved end residues are part of each CDR3. Each record gives: V gene, clone size, D gene, J gene, CDR3 DNA, CDR3 protein. A D gene is named only where the DNA matches it firmly. Clone size is stated in some rows and not others, as once, few, many or a class when expanded.

V: TRBV7-6; size: .; D: .; J: TRBJ1-1; DNA: TGTGCCAGCACCTCCCTAAGGGGCACTGAAGCTTTCTTT; CDR3: CASTSLRGTEAFF
V: TRBV28; size: .; D: TRBD2; J: TRBJ2-1; DNA: TGTGCCAGCAGTTTGGCGTCGAGACTAGCAAATGAGCAGTTCTTC; CDR3: CASSLASRLANEQFF
V: TRBV10-3; size: .; D: TRBD2; J: TRBJ2-7; DNA: TGTGCCATCAGAGCTAGCGGCTACGAGCAGTACTTC; CDR3: CAIRASGYEQYF
V: TRBV18; size: .; D: TRBD1; J: TRBJ2-7; DNA: TGTGCCAGCTCACCACTTAGGACAGGGGACAGCTCCTACGAGCAGTACTTC; CDR3: CASSPLRTGDSSYEQYF
V: TRBV2; size: .; D: .; J: TRBJ1-1; DNA: TGTGCCAGCAGAGCCCGGACAGCAAAGTCTGAAGCTTTCTTT; CDR3: CASRARTAKSEAFF
V: TRBV1; size: .; D: .; J: TRBJ2-1; DNA: TGCACCAGCAGCCAACTCAGGGAAAATGAGCAGTTCTTC; CDR3: CTSSQLRENEQFF
V: TRBV11-3; size: .; D: TRBD2; J: TRBJ2-5; DNA: TGTGCCAGCAGCCCCGGGACTAGCGGGAGAGTAGGTGAGACCCAGTACTTC; CDR3: CASSPGTSGRVGETQYF
V: TRBV28; size: .; D: .; J: TRBJ1-5; DNA: TGTGCCAGCAGTTACCAGGGTTCGAATCAGCCCCAGCATTTT; CDR3: CASSYQGSNQPQHF
V: TRBV11-2; size: .; D: .; J: TRBJ2-7; DNA: TGTGCCAGCAGCCGCCTCGTGGACACCTACGAGCAGTACTTC; CDR3: CASSRLVDTYEQYF
V: TRBV5-4; size: .; D: .; J: TRBJ2-2; DNA: TGTGCCAGCAGCTTGGAGACAGCCCGAAGTAACACCGGGGAGCTGTTTTTT; CDR3: CASSLETARSNTGELFF
V: TRBV7-3; size: .; D: .; J: TRBJ2-1; DNA: TGTGCCAGCAGCCCACCCCCGCGAGGGGGGTATGAGCAGTTCTTC; CDR3: CASSPPPRGGYEQFF
V: TRBV18; size: .; D: TRBD2; J: TRBJ2-1; DNA: TGTGCCAGCTCACCAGTCAGGGCTAGCGGGACCCTCTACAATGAGCAGTTCTTC; CDR3: CASSPVRASGTLYNEQFF
V: TRBV6-1; size: .; D: TRBD2; J: TRBJ2-7; DNA: TGTGCCAGCAGCGCTAGCGGGCAAGGGTACGAGCAGTACTTC; CDR3: CASSASGQGYEQYF
V: TRBV7-9; size: .; D: TRBD2; J: TRBJ2-5; DNA: TGTGCCAGCAGCTTAACCTCCCGAGGACTAGGGGACCAAGAGACCCAGTACTTC; CDR3: CASSLTSRGLGDQETQYF
V: TRBV7-8; size: .; D: .; J: TRBJ2-7; DNA: TGTGCCAGCAGCTTAGCGCACTCCACCTACGAGCAGTACTTC; CDR3: CASSLAHSTYEQYF
V: TRBV5-1; size: .; D: .; J: TRBJ1-2; DNA: TGCGCCAGCAGCCCGTCGGCAGGGAGCTCCTCCGGGTATGGCTACACCTTC; CDR3: CASSPSAGSSSGYGYTF
V: TRBV9; size: .; D: .; J: TRBJ2-7; DNA: TGTGCCAGCAGTCGTGGAGGCTCCCACTACGAGCAGTACTTC; CDR3: CASSRGGSHYEQYF
V: TRBV19; size: .; D: TRBD2; J: TRBJ2-7; DNA: TGTGCCAGTAGTATTACTGCGGGAGGGCCTAGCGAGCAGTACTTC; CDR3: CASSITAGGPSEQYF
V: TRBV7-7; size: .; D: .; J: TRBJ2-2; DNA: TGTGCTAGCAGCTTAACTAGCACCGGGGAGCTGTTTTTT; CDR3: CASSLTSTGELFF
V: TRBV10-2; size: .; D: TRBD2; J: TRBJ2-5; DNA: TGCGCCAGCAGTGCAGCGGGAGAATTTGAGACCCAGTACTTC; CDR3: CASSAAGEFETQYF
V: TRBV5-8; size: .; D: .; J: TRBJ1-2; DNA: TGTGCCAGCAGCCCCACCGGGACGGAGTCCTTCTATGGCTACACCTTC; CDR3: CASSPTGTESFYGYTF
V: TRBV29-1; size: .; D: .; J: TRBJ2-7; DNA: TGCAGCGTTGCGCCGAGCAGGGACCCCTACGAGCAGTACTTC; CDR3: CSVAPSRDPYEQYF
V: TRBV10-3; size: .; D: .; J: TRBJ2-3; DNA: TGTGCCATCAGTGCCCGTGGCGCGGTCAGGGTGGAAGATACGCAGTATTTT; CDR3: CAISARGAVRVEDTQYF
V: TRBV30; size: .; D: TRBD1; J: TRBJ1-5; DNA: TGTGCCTGGAGTGTAAGTCCCGGGACAGTGAATCAGCCCCAGCATTTT; CDR3: CAWSVSPGTVNQPQHF
V: TRBV2; size: .; D: .; J: TRBJ2-7; DNA: TGTGCCAGCAGTGAACCTCCCTACGAGCAGTACTTC; CDR3: CASSEPPYEQYF
V: TRBV5-1; size: .; D: TRBD2; J: TRBJ2-3; DNA: TGCGCCAGCAGCTTGGAGGGGACTAGCGGATCAACGCAGTATTTT; CDR3: CASSLEGTSGSTQYF
V: TRBV7-9; size: .; D: TRBD2; J: TRBJ2-7; DNA: TGTGCCAGCAGCTACAGGACTAGCGGGAGAACAGGAGAGCAGTACTTC; CDR3: CASSYRTSGRTGEQYF
V: TRBV29-1; size: .; D: TRBD1; J: TRBJ1-1; DNA: TGCAGCGTTAATCCCTCCCGGACAGGGGGCACTGAAGCTTTCTTT; CDR3: CSVNPSRTGGTEAFF
V: TRBV9; size: .; D: TRBD1; J: TRBJ2-3; DNA: TGTGCCAGCAGCGTAGTGGCAGGGGGTGAAGATACGCAGTATTTT; CDR3: CASSVVAGGEDTQYF
V: TRBV5-1; size: .; D: .; J: TRBJ2-3; DNA: TGCGCCAGCAGAACTGGTTTCGGCCGGGGCTCAAACACAGATACGCAGTATTTT; CDR3: CASRTGFGRGSNTDTQYF
V: TRBV7-9; size: .; D: .; J: TRBJ2-1; DNA: TGTGCCAGCAGCTTAGGAGCGAATCCATCCTACAATGAGCAGTTCTTC; CDR3: CASSLGANPSYNEQFF
V: TRBV6-1; size: .; D: .; J: TRBJ1-1; DNA: TGTGCCAGCAGTGAGAGGGGGGTGGACACTGAAGCTTTCTTT; CDR3: CASSERGVDTEAFF
V: TRBV21-1; size: .; D: .; J: TRBJ1-5; DNA: TGTGCCAGCAGCATACCCCTCCCCAGGGAGGACCAGCCCCAGCATTTT; CDR3: CASSIPLPREDQPQHF
V: TRBV9; size: .; D: .; J: TRBJ2-2; DNA: TGTGCCAGCAGCGTAGGGGGGAACTCCGGGGAGCTGTTTTTT; CDR3: CASSVGGNSGELFF
V: TRBV18; size: .; D: TRBD1; J: TRBJ2-1; DNA: TGTGCCAGCTCACCACAAGGACAGGGACACAATGAGCAGTTCTTC; CDR3: CASSPQGQGHNEQFF
V: TRBV11-2; size: .; D: .; J: TRBJ1-1; DNA: TGTGCCAGCAGCCCTGATGGGACTGAAGCTTTCTTT; CDR3: CASSPDGTEAFF
V: TRBV11-3; size: .; D: .; J: TRBJ2-5; DNA: TGTGCCAGCAGCTTAGATGCGGAGACCCAGTACTTC; CDR3: CASSLDAETQYF
V: TRBV7-2; size: once; D: TRBD1; J: TRBJ1-1; DNA: TGTGCCAGCAGCTTAGATAGGGCAGGGGGTGGAAACACTGAAGCTTTCTTT; CDR3: CASSLDRAGGGNTEAFF
V: TRBV2; size: .; D: .; J: TRBJ2-3; DNA: TGTGCCAGCGCGATCACAGATACGCAGTATTTT; CDR3: CASAITDTQYF
V: TRBV2; size: .; D: TRBD1; J: TRBJ1-2; DNA: TGTGCCAGCAGCGCCCTGGGACAGGGGCAAAACTATGGCTACACCTTC; CDR3: CASSALGQGQNYGYTF
V: TRBV2; size: .; D: TRBD1; J: TRBJ2-7; DNA: TGTGCCAGCAAATCGGGACAGGGTGCCTACGAGCAGTACTTC; CDR3: CASKSGQGAYEQYF
V: TRBV29-1; size: .; D: .; J: TRBJ1-5; DNA: TGCAGCGTTGTGGGTGGGGGCCAGCCCCAGCATTTT; CDR3: CSVVGGGQPQHF
V: TRBV7-2; size: once; D: .; J: TRBJ1-1; DNA: TGTGCCAGCAGCTTAACAGGCCTCATGAACACTGAAGCTTTCTTT; CDR3: CASSLTGLMNTEAFF
V: TRBV30; size: once; D: .; J: TRBJ1-4; DNA: TGTGCCTCCATGGGGGGCGGTAATGAAAAACTGTTTTTT; CDR3: CASMGGGNEKLFF